These 13 T cell receptor beta chains were all obtained from the same sample, sequenced in a study of T cell responses to AZD1222 COVID-19 vaccine. TCRdb keeps only in-frame clones here, not all; method: immunoSEQ multiplex PCR. The table has around 150,000 clones, roughly 94% seen once. The material sequenced was peripheral blood, taken on day 0 of AZD1222 vaccination. The receptors come from an adult in good health.

The chain combines TRBV2 with TRBJ2-7, with D unresolved. Trimming left V 2 bases short and J 9 bases short, with 8 bases between. CDR3 length equals 11 residues. The germline V gene has CDR1 SNHLY and CDR2 FYNNEI. The CDR3 nucleotides read TGTGCCAGCAGTGAAAATGGCCGGCAGTACGTC. It yields the protein CASSENGRQYV.

This clone was seen a single time. The chain combines TRBV27 with TRBJ1-5; D is possibly TRBD1 (6 bases). Germline loops: CDR1 MNHEY, CDR2 SMNVEV (reference sequence). The CDR3 is 15 residues long. V lost 1 base to trimming and J lost 4 bases, with 11 bases between them. CDR3 coding DNA: TGTGCCAGCAGTTTATGGGGGGGGCGAAATCAGCCCCAGCATTTT. Translated, it gives CASSLWGGRNQPQHF.

The chain couples TRBV7-9 to TRBJ2-7; D is ambiguous. Germline CDR1 reads SEHNR; CDR2 reads FQNEAQ (reference sequence). This CDR3 has 12 residues. V shed 1 base and J shed 2 bases, with 3 bases lying between them. Here the CDR3 reads CASSLGTYEQYV. In DNA form, the CDR3 reads TGTGCCAGCAGCTTAGGTACCTACGAGCAGTACGTC.

This clone showed up just once. The J gene is TRBJ2-2, the V gene TRBV5-1; D gene unclear. V lost 0 bases, J lost 4 bases, and 13 bases lay in between. Germline V gives CDR1 SGHRS, CDR2 YFSETQ. This CDR3 comprises 16 residues. This CDR3 reads CASSLGTAVGTGELFF. The CDR3 DNA sequence: TGCGCCAGCAGCTTGGGGACCGCCGTCGGCACCGGGGAGCTGTTTTTT. The whole variable domain, remainder taken from reference TRBV5-1 and TRBJ2-2, is KAGVTQTPRYLIKTRGQQVTLSCSPISGHRSVSWYQQTPGQGLQFLFEYFSETQRNKGNFPGRFSGRQFSNSRSEMNVSTLELGDSALYLCASSLGTAVGTGELFFGEGSRLTVL.

This clone appeared a single time. The J gene is TRBJ2-5, the V gene TRBV4-2; no firm D call. Germline-derived CDR1 and CDR2 are LGHNA and YNFKEQ. The ends were cut back, 1 base at V and 0 bases at J, with 9 bases in the middle. The CDR3 is 15 amino acids. CDR3 sequence reads: CASSQVGSDQETQYF. DNA of the CDR3: TGTGCCAGCAGCCAAGTCGGCAGTGACCAAGAGACCCAGTACTTC.

The J gene is TRBJ1-1, the V gene TRBV27; D remains unclear. The CDR3 extends over 9 amino acids. Trimming removed 7 bases from V and 8 bases from J, with 5 bases in between. The germline CDR1 and CDR2 sequences are MNHEY and SMNVEV (reference sequence). CDR3 nucleotides: TGTGCCAGCACCCCCGAAGCTTTCTTT. It yields the protein CASTPEAFF.

The chain carries TRBV24-1 and TRBJ2-3, with 14 bases lining up with TRBD2. V shed 9 bases and J 2 bases; nucleotides not matched to a gene: 9. CDR1 is KGHDR and CDR2 is SFDVKD in the germline V gene. The CDR3 is 17 amino acids. In DNA, the CDR3 is TGTGCCACCTCAGGGACTAGCGGGAGAGGGGTCACAGATACGCAGTATTTT. It translates to CATSGTSGRGVTDTQYF.

The V and J genes are TRBV12-3 or TRBV12-4 and TRBJ2-5, with D possibly being TRBD1 or TRBD2 (5 bases each). This CDR3 region has 12 residues. V shed 4 bases and J shed 4 bases, with 7 bases lying between them. DNA of the CDR3: TGTGCCAGCAGTTCTGGGGGAGAGACCCAGTACTTC. Its translation: CASSSGGETQYF.

The genes are TRBV7-9 and TRBJ2-7; 7 bases map to TRBD1. The germline gives CDR1 SEHNR, CDR2 FQNEAQ (reference sequence). This CDR3 is built from 13 residues. The V segment lost 5 bases and the J segment 5 bases; nucleotides outside the gene matches: 6. Here the CDR3 DNA reads TGTGCCAGCAGCCTACAGGGGTATAACGAGCAGTACGTC. Translation gives CASSLQGYNEQYV.

V gene TRBV10-3 combines with J gene TRBJ2-5; D possibly corresponds to TRBD1 (5 bases). CDR3 length equals 12 residues. Germline assignment: CDR1 ENHRY and CDR2 SYGVKD. With 6 bases removed from V and 2 bases from J, the gap between germline ends came to 7 bases. The CDR3 is CAIRGDQETQYF. The CDR3 DNA sequence: TGTGCCATCAGAGGGGATCAAGAGACCCAGTACTTC.

This chain connects TRBV30 to TRBJ1-1; 7 bases line up with TRBD1. This CDR3 has 13 residues. The trim removed 2 bases at V and 4 bases at J, leaving 4 bases unmatched. Germline-derived CDR1 and CDR2 are GTSNPN and SVGIG (reference sequence). CDR3 region: CAWSKGAPTEAFF. In nucleotides, the CDR3 is TGTGCCTGGAGTAAGGGGGCTCCCACTGAAGCTTTCTTT.

CDR3 in amino acids: CASSRDGNSPLHF. DNA of the CDR3: TGTGCCAGCAGTAGGGACGGGAACTCACCCCTCCACTTT. V is TRBV6-5 and J is TRBJ1-6; weak D call: TRBD1 (5 bases). CDR1 and CDR2 from the germline V gene are MNHEY and SVGAGI. V gave up 5 bases and J gave up 10 bases, with 12 bases separating them. This CDR3 comprises 13 residues.

The chain uses TRBV27 and TRBJ2-3; 14 nucleotides match TRBD2. V lost 6 bases to trimming and J lost 4 bases; unmatched junction nucleotides: 15. Germline-derived CDR1 and CDR2 are MNHEY and SMNVEV (reference sequence). This CDR3 has 19 amino acids. Here the CDR3 DNA reads TGTGCCAGCAGACCGACCGGAGGGACTAGCGGGAGTTGGGCAGATACGCAGTATTTT. This codes for CASRPTGGTSGSWADTQYF.